Listed below are T cell receptor beta chains from one sample, sequenced in a study of cytomegalovirus exposure and HLA in healthy donors. Repertoires were generated with immunoSEQ multiplex PCR, while TCRdb's copy carries only in-frame clones and drops some. The sample yields 65,000 to 90,000 clones, around 80% seen once. Sequencing used PBMCs. These receptors originate from a man aged 25-40 years in good health and CMV-seronegative. CDR3s include the opening cysteine and the closing phenylalanine or tryptophan. The D gene is left open where the match is weak. The size field is filled for only some rows; it gives once, few, many or a size class.

TRBJ2-6 | 17 | . | TRBV5-6 | . | CASSSGGLRPGANVLTF | TGTGCCAGCAGCTCCGGAGGCCTCAGGCCTGGGGCCAACGTCCTGACTTTC
TRBJ2-7 | 17 | TRBD2 | TRBV5-1 | . | CASSLGLAGSRSYEQYF | TGCGCCAGCAGCTTAGGCCTAGCGGGGTCTCGCTCCTACGAGCAGTACTTC
TRBJ1-2 | 14 | . | TRBV7-2 | . | CASSLSGGTGGYTF | TGTGCCAGCAGCTTAAGCGGGGGCACGGGAGGCTACACCTTC
TRBJ2-7 | 13 | . | TRBV28 | . | CASHSGQTYEQYF | TGTGCCAGCCATTCTGGACAGACCTACGAGCAGTACTTC
TRBJ2-5 | 13 | . | TRBV5-4 | . | CASSLYEGRTQYF | TGTGCCAGCAGCTTGTACGAGGGAAGGACCCAGTACTTC
TRBJ1-2 | 16 | TRBD1 | TRBV27 | . | CASSFIVAGGDYGYTF | TGTGCCAGCAGTTTTATAGTAGCAGGGGGTGACTATGGCTACACCTTC
TRBJ2-7 | 13 | . | TRBV25-1 | . | CASRGTGFYEQYF | TGTGCCAGCAGGGGGACTGGATTCTACGAGCAGTACTTC
TRBJ2-1 | 12 | TRBD1 | TRBV5-1 | . | CASSLSGGEQFF | TGCGCCAGCAGCTTATCAGGGGGTGAGCAGTTCTTC
TRBJ1-6 | 13 | . | TRBV27 | . | CASRTAYNSPLHF | TGTGCATCGAGGACAGCCTATAATTCACCCCTCCACTTT
TRBJ2-3 | 14 | . | TRBV7-9 | . | CSSSSPGPGDTQYF | TGTTCCAGCAGCTCGCCGGGCCCAGGGGATACGCAGTATTTT
TRBJ1-2 | 16 | . | TRBV11-3 | once | CASSLLPENSNYGYTF | TGTGCCAGCAGCTTACTTCCGGAGAACTCTAACTATGGCTACACCTTC
TRBJ1-2 | 13 | . | TRBV7-9 | . | CASSSGVNYGYTF | TGTGCCAGCAGCTCCGGGGTTAACTATGGCTACACCTTC
TRBJ2-7 | 13 | . | TRBV5-1 | . | CASSSPGSYEQYF | TGCGCCAGCAGCTCTCCGGGATCCTACGAGCAGTACTTC
TRBJ2-4 | 15 | TRBD1 | TRBV27 | . | CASSIGTEAKNIQYF | TGTGCCAGCAGTATCGGGACAGAAGCCAAAAACATTCAGTACTTC
TRBJ2-7 | 15 | . | TRBV4-3 | . | CASSQDGASPYEQYF | TGCGCCAGCAGCCAAGATGGGGCCTCCCCCTACGAGCAGTACTTC
TRBJ1-3 | 19 | TRBD1 | TRBV10-1 | . | CASSDFPGQGPFSGNTIYF | TGCGCCAGCAGTGATTTCCCGGGACAGGGCCCCTTCTCTGGAAACACCATATATTTT
TRBJ1-5 | 14 | . | TRBV30 | . | CAWSKTGVNQPQHF | TGTGCCTGGAGTAAGACAGGTGTGAATCAGCCCCAGCATTTT
TRBJ2-7 | 15 | TRBD2 | TRBV7-2 | . | CASSLGAGRAYEQYF | TGTGCCAGCAGCTTAGGAGCGGGGCGAGCCTACGAGCAGTACTTC
TRBJ2-1 | 16 | TRBD2 | TRBV28 | . | CASSLGLAGGNREQFF | TGTGCCAGCAGTTTAGGACTAGCGGGAGGGAATCGTGAGCAGTTCTTC
TRBJ2-3 | 15 | . | TRBV4-1 | few | CASSQEVASTDTQYF | TGCGCCAGCAGCCAAGAGGTGGCTTCCACAGATACGCAGTATTTT
TRBJ2-6 | 15 | . | TRBV4-3 | . | CASSQRVSGANVLTF | TGCGCCAGCAGCCAACGGGTCTCTGGGGCCAACGTCCTGACTTTC
TRBJ2-3 | 13 | TRBD1 | TRBV5-4 | . | CASKTGGTDTQYF | TGTGCCAGCAAAACAGGGGGCACAGATACGCAGTATTTT
TRBJ2-5 | 11 | . | TRBV19 | . | CARDRKETQYF | TGTGCCAGGGACAGAAAAGAGACCCAGTACTTC
TRBJ1-2 | 13 | TRBD1 | TRBV9 | . | CASSRDRNYGYTF | TGTGCCAGCAGCCGGGACAGAAACTATGGCTACACCTTC
TRBJ1-2 | 13 | TRBD1 | TRBV13 | . | CASSSGTGEGYTF | TGTGCCAGCAGCTCCGGGACAGGGGAGGGCTACACCTTC
TRBJ1-2 | 16 | TRBD1 | TRBV18 | . | CASSPTRDRQYYGYTF | TGTGCCAGCTCACCTACTCGGGACAGGCAATACTATGGCTACACCTTC
TRBJ2-7 | 12 | TRBD2 | TRBV28 | . | CASSPSGYEQYF | TGTGCCAGCAGCCCTAGCGGGTACGAGCAGTACTTC
TRBJ2-3 | 16 | . | TRBV6-1 | once | CASSEDYGGGTDTQYF | TGTGCCAGCAGTGAAGATTACGGCGGGGGCACAGATACGCAGTATTTT
TRBJ1-1 | 14 | . | TRBV7-8 | . | CASSFGILNTEAFF | TGTGCCAGCAGCTTCGGGATCTTGAACACTGAAGCTTTCTTT